The present entry profiles one T cell receptor beta chain with its context. This sample was included in a study of blood T cell repertoires in COVID-19. Background on the study: Material from acute and convalescent COVID-19 was sourced from the United States, Italy and Spain. PBMCs, B-cell-depleted T cells, or T cells were the source of the cDNA or gDNA that made up the material.

Original processing methods: Nucleated cell number was recorded as an estimate derived from reference gene primer amplification. Repertoires were generated with immunoSEQ multiplex PCR, while TCRdb's copy carries only in-frame clones and drops some. That table furnishes V, J and clone size, whereas the DNA furnished D and trimming. This table has about 75,000 clones, more than 65% appearing once. Material for sequencing was peripheral blood. The source is an elderly woman with active or convalescent COVID-19.

The CDR3 DNA sequence: TGCGCCAGCAGCCGGACAGCCTACTATGGCTACACCTTC. Amino acids: CASSRTAYYGYTF. The chain carries TRBV4-1 and TRBJ1-2; TRBD1 is a possible D gene (6 bases). Per the germline V gene, CDR1 is MGHRA and CDR2 is YSYEKL. The CDR3 is made up of 13 amino acids. V was shortened by 4 bases and J by 3 bases, with 9 bases between the two germline ends.